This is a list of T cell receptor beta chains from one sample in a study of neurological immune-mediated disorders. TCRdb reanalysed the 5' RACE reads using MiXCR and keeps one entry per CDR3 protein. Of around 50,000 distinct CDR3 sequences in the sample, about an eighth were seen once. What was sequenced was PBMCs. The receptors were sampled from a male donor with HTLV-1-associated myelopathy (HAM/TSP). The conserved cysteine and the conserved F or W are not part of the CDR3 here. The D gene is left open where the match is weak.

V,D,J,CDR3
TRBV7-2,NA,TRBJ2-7,ASSLSGGVGSYEQY
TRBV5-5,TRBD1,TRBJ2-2,ASSLQQGTGELF
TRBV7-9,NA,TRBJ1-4,ASSLRQGNEKLF
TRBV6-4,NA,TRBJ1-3,ASSESGSGNTIY
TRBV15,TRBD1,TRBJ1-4,ATVPGGYTNEKLF
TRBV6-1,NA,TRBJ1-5,ASSDDIDCQPQH
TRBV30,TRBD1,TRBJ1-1,AWSVGNRGMAF
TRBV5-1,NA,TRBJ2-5,ASSRGAGETQY
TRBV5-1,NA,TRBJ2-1,ASSFGGVYNEQF
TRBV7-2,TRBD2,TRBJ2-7,ASSFTSGGAGVQY
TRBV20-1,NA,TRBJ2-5,SASFMGETQY
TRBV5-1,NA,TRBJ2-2,ASRQLGLSTGELF
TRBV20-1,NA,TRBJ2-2,SAEGPSAGELF
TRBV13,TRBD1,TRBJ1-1,ASSADRGSVEAF
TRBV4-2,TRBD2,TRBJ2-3,ASSQDQGSGARGTQY
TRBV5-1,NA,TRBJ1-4,ASSLQGAMANEKLF
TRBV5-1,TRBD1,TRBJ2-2,ASSTGQGYTGELF
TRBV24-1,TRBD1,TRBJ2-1,ATSDWGQGLNEQF
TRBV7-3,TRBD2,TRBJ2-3,ASSLSGGTHTQY
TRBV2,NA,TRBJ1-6,ASSEGRDYNSPLH
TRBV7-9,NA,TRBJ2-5,ASSLGGGGAEETQY
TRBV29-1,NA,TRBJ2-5,SVATSVMGIPETQY
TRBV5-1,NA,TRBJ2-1,ASSFPSTSISYNEQF
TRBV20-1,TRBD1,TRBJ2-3,SAQNRDREDTQY
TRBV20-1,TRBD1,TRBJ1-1,SARGGTGATEAF
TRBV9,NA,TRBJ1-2,ASSVAGQFYGYT
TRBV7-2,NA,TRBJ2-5,ASSLWAKETQY
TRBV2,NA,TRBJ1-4,ASNVRQGGGELF
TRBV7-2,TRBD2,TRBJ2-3,ASSPSRGSTDTQY
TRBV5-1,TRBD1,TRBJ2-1,ASSLGQGSMVNEQF
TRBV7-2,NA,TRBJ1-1,ASSMWGGRAEAF
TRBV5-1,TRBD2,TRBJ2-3,ASSAGTISTDTQY
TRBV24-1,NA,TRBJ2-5,ATSDSGEGETQY
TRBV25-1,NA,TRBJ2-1,ASSDLTTGNEQF
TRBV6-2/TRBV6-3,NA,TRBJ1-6,ASSADRSPLH
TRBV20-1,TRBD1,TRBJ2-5,SASTGGVGVTQY
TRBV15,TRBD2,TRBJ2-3,ATSRDPSGGGTDTQY
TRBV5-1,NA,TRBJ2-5,ASSLQAYQETQY
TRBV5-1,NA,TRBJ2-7,ASSQTPLYEQY
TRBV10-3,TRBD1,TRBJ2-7,AIRAGTGRPYEQY
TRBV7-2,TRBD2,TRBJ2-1,ASNLLAGGLGEQF
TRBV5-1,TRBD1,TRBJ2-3,ASSFWTGSTDTQY
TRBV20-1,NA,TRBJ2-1,SARPRERSYNEQF
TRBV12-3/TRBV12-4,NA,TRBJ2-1,ASTELLERGNEQF
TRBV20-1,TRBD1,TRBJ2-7,SARVTGAREQY
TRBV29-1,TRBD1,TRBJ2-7,SGRDSSYEQY
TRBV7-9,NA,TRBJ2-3,ASSPSPHTDTQY
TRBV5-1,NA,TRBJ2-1,ASSLGASPQF
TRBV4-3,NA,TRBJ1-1,ASSQDPQGLNTEAF
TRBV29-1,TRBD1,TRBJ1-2,SVEERGLTGGQGGYT
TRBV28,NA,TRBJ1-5,ASRPPGNQPQH